Presented here are 28 T cell receptor beta chains from one specimen sequenced in a study of CD8+CD57+ T cells in acquired aplastic anemia. Genomic DNA provided the template from which TCR beta VDJ and CDR3 profiles were obtained. Via MiXCR, TCRdb re-called the reads, giving one row per CDR3 protein. This table has about 160,000 distinct CDR3 sequences, about 48% appearing once. The specimen sequenced was sorted CD4+, CD8+, or CD8+CD57+ T cells (not recorded which) from PBMCs. The receptor source for this set is a human donor in good health.

Of note for this clonotype: A much larger clone lies a single base off, so this may be a read error. The gene calls are TRBV12-3 or TRBV12-4 and TRBJ2-1, with D unresolved. This CDR3 has 13 residues. CDR3 region: CASSFVEYNERFF. CDR3 DNA sequence: TGTGCCAGCAGTTTCGTGGAGTACAATGAGCGGTTCTTC.

The J gene is TRBJ1-1, the V gene TRBV29-1; no clear D. V lost 4 bases and J lost 4, with 13 bases in between. The CDR3 sequence is 13 residues long. Germline V gene data show CDR1 as SQVTM and CDR2 as ANQGSEA. In DNA form, the CDR3 reads TGCAGCGTTGGGTTGGGGATGGTCACTGAAGCTTTCTTT. As protein: CSVGLGMVTEAFF.

Only a few counts were recorded for this clonotype. A much more abundant neighbour one base away suggests this may be a read error. V usage is TRBV19 and J usage is TRBJ1-1; D is uncertain. This CDR3 region has 13 residues. Per the germline V gene, CDR1 is LNHDA and CDR2 is SQIVND (reference sequence). CDR3 in DNA: TGTGCCAGTGGTATGGACCTTGGCACTGAAGCTTTCTTT. The encoded protein is CASGMDLGTEAFF.

This clonotype showed up many times. The chain uses TRBV20-1 and TRBJ1-4; D is unresolved. V was shortened by 5 bases and J by 5 bases, with 18 bases between the two germline ends. The CDR3 is made up of 15 amino acids. CDR1 is DFQATT and CDR2 is SNEGSKA in the germline V gene (reference sequence). Here the CDR3 reads CSASSWGFRNEKLFF. The CDR3 nucleotides are TGCAGTGCTTCCTCCTGGGGATTTCGGAATGAAAAACTGTTTTTT.

This clonotype was observed at least ten times. The chain couples TRBV25-1 to TRBJ2-7, with D possibly TRBD1 on 6 matching bases. Germline V CDR1 and CDR2: MGHDK, SYGVNS. The length of the CDR3 is 12 residues. V shed 8 bases and J shed 2 bases, with 10 bases lying between them. The CDR3 DNA sequence: TGTGCCAGCTTCGGACAGACCTACGAGCAGTACTTC. Translated, it gives CASFGQTYEQYF.

V gene TRBV20-1 combines with J gene TRBJ1-1; D not resolved. Trimming shortened V by 3 bases and J by 2 bases, and 10 bases separated the two germline ends. The CDR3 has 13 amino acids. Germline CDR1 DFQATT, CDR2 SNEGSKA (reference sequence). The CDR3 is CSARAQANTEAFF. The CDR3 nucleotides read TGCAGTGCTAGGGCCCAGGCAAACACTGAAGCTTTCTTT.

This clonotype showed up many times. This rearrangement joins TRBV20-1 to TRBJ1-5; D is unclear. CDR1 is DFQATT, CDR2 SNEGSKA, per germline (reference sequence). The CDR3 loop spans 12 amino acids. Deletions cut 5 bases from V and 1 base from J, with 6 bases between. The CDR3, as DNA: TGCAGTGCTGGAGGGAGCAATCAGCCCCAGCATTTT. This translates into CSAGGSNQPQHF.

The table lists this clonotype with many counts. The CDR3 region is CASSFSFGQDTDTQYF. The CDR3 DNA reads as TGTGCCAGCAGCTTTTCTTTCGGTCAGGACACAGATACGCAGTATTTT. The rearrangement links TRBV11-2 to TRBJ2-3; D not resolved. The CDR3 has 16 amino acids. Germline CDR1 is SGHAT and CDR2 is FQNNGV. V lost 3 bases and J 2 bases, leaving 15 bases between the germline ends.

About this clonotype: Since a much larger clone is just one base distant, this may be a read error. CDR3 in DNA: TGTGCCAGCAGCTTAAGCCCCGGGACAGGGAATTCACCCCTCCACTTT. Its translation: CASSLSPGTGNSPLHF. The rearrangement links TRBV7-3 to TRBJ1-6; 9 bases match TRBD1. CDR1 is SGHTA, CDR2 FQGTGA, per germline. The V and J ends lost 1 base and 7 bases, in that order; junction bases with no gene match: 5. This CDR3 comprises 16 residues.

The chain uses TRBV18 and TRBJ2-7, with D perhaps TRBD2 (6 bases). Trimming pared 1 base from V and 7 bases from J, leaving 23 bases between. Germline values: CDR1 KGHSH, CDR2 LQKENI. The CDR3 extends over 17 amino acids. Written as DNA, the CDR3 is TGTGCCAGCTCACCACTTATTCTGGACGGAGGTGGGGGGGAGCAGTACTTC. Translating gives CASSPLILDGGGGEQYF.

This clonotype was detected ten times or more. The chain is built from TRBV7-9 and TRBJ2-2; the D is unclear. Between the trimmed V and J ends, which lost 2 bases and 2 bases, there was a span of 9 bases. Germline V gives CDR1 SEHNR, CDR2 FQNEAQ (reference sequence). This CDR3 region has 15 residues. The CDR3 DNA follows: TGTGCCAGCAGCTTAACGGCTCTCAACACCGGGGAGCTGTTTTTT. It translates to CASSLTALNTGELFF.

This clonotype has ten or more counts. The genes are TRBV3-1 and TRBJ1-1, with 8 bases fitting TRBD1. The CDR3 sequence is 13 residues long. The V and J ends lost 3 bases and 4 bases, in that order; junction bases with no gene match: 1. CDR1 is LGHDT and CDR2 is YNNKEL in the germline V gene (reference sequence). CDR3 loop: CASSHTGGTEAFF. The CDR3 DNA reads as TGTGCCAGCAGCCACACAGGGGGCACTGAAGCTTTCTTT.

This clonotype was seen ten or more times. This chain connects TRBV12-3 or TRBV12-4 to TRBJ1-1; no clear D. This CDR3 contains 14 residues. The V end was cut by 6 bases, the J end by 2 bases, with 13 bases between. The DNA of the CDR3 is TGTGCCAGCAGCGCCACTACACTTAACACTGAAGCTTTCTTT. Its protein product is CASSATTLNTEAFF.

In this sample, this clonotype turned up a few times. The chain links TRBV11-2 to TRBJ1-2; D not certain. The germline V gene has CDR1 SGHAT and CDR2 FQNNGV. Trimming cost V 4 bases and J 1 base, with 13 bases left between them. This CDR3 region has 15 residues. CDR3 sequence (DNA): TGTGCCAGCAGCTGGACCGTTACTAATAACTATGGCTACACCTTC. Protein sequence: CASSWTVTNNYGYTF.

This clonotype occurred many times. The CDR3 nucleotides read TGCGCCAGCAGCTCCGGGACCCAGGGCGCAGATACGCAGTATTTT. This gives the protein CASSSGTQGADTQYF. The chain recombines TRBV5-1 with TRBJ2-3; D tentatively reads TRBD1 or TRBD2 (5 bases each). Trimming removed 3 bases at V and 4 bases at J, with 15 bases between. The CDR3 runs 15 residues. Per germline, CDR1 SGHRS and CDR2 YFSETQ.

This clonotype appeared many times. The J gene is TRBJ2-7, the V gene TRBV5-1; D is perhaps TRBD1 (6 bases). Trimming took 0 bases from V and 1 from J, leaving 11 bases between them. The CDR3 extends over 15 amino acids. CDR1 is SGHRS and CDR2 is YFSETQ in the germline V gene. The CDR3 here is CASSLGVDRSYEQYF. CDR3 coding DNA: TGCGCCAGCAGCTTGGGGGTAGACAGGTCCTACGAGCAGTACTTC.

This clonotype has ten or more counts. The J gene is TRBJ2-7, the V gene TRBV27; D ambiguous. This CDR3 is 14 amino acids long. Germline CDR1 MNHEY, CDR2 SMNVEV (reference sequence). V was cut by 3 bases and J by 2 bases, with 11 bases left in between. The CDR3 DNA reads TGTGCCAGCAGTTTGGCCGCAGGACCCTACGAGCAGTACTTC. It encodes CASSLAAGPYEQYF.

This clonotype was counted between two and nine times. The J gene is TRBJ2-7, the V gene TRBV25-1; 10 nucleotides agree with TRBD1. CDR3 length equals 15 residues. CDR1 is MGHDK, CDR2 SYGVNS, per germline. With V trimmed by 3 bases and J by 1 base, 3 bases remained unmatched. The CDR3 coding sequence is TGTGCCAGCAGTGAGTGGGGACAGGGGTCCTACGAGCAGTACTTC. Its protein product is CASSEWGQGSYEQYF.

This clonotype was found many times. V gene TRBV5-1 combines with J gene TRBJ2-7; 10 nucleotides align to TRBD2. Germline CDR1 is SGHRS and CDR2 is YFSETQ. V was clipped by 0 bases and J by 0 bases; unmatched bases: 6. This CDR3 region has 17 residues. In DNA form, the CDR3 reads TGCGCCAGCAGCTTGGTTTTCTTAGCGGGGGGCTCCTACGAGCAGTACTTC. This translates into CASSLVFLAGGSYEQYF.

Remarks on this clonotype: Relative to the germline gene, one junction end is altered; a read error may explain this. The chain has TRBV7-7 and TRBJ2-7, with 7 nucleotides matching TRBD1. The CDR3 extends over 14 amino acids. Germline values: CDR1 SSHAT, CDR2 FNYEAQ (reference sequence). The CDR3 region has the DNA TGTGCTAGCAGCTTGGGACAGTACTCCTACGAGCAGTACTTC. Residues: CASSLGQYSYEQYF.

The table lists this clonotype with many counts. The chain is built from TRBV7-2 and TRBJ2-7; D is possibly TRBD2 (7 bases). The germline V and J ends were trimmed by 1 base and 5 bases, with 21 bases remaining between them. The CDR3 runs to 17 residues. Germline V gives CDR1 SGHTA, CDR2 FQGNSA. In nucleotides, the CDR3 is TGTGCCAGCAGCTTAGTTCGTAGTGGGGGGGCCCGGGACGAGCAGTACTTC. Its translation: CASSLVRSGGARDEQYF.

In regard to this clonotype: Just one base apart from a much larger clone, this may be a read error. The CDR3, as DNA: TGTGCCAGCAGTATCGGGGCCTCGAACACTAAAGCTTTCTTT. The encoded protein is CASSIGASNTKAFF. The chain is built from TRBV12-3 or TRBV12-4 and TRBJ1-1, with TRBD1 as a possible D gene (5 bases). The CDR3 contains 14 residues.

The chain couples TRBV7-6 to TRBJ2-2; no clear D. Looked up from germline, CDR1 is SGHVS and CDR2 is FNYEAQ. This CDR3 spans 13 amino acids. The ends were cut back, 4 bases at V and 6 bases at J, with 9 bases in the middle. CDR3 in DNA: TGTGCCAGCAGCTCTCCCCGTGCCGGGGAGCTGTTTTTT. Translation gives CASSSPRAGELFF.

This clonotype was observed many times. The J gene is TRBJ1-2, the V gene TRBV9; TRBD1 matches at 10 bases. The CDR3 runs to 15 residues. Germline assignment: CDR1 SGDLS and CDR2 YYNGEE. V dropped 3 bases and J dropped 2; count of bases not matched to a gene: 4. CDR3 in DNA: TGTGCCAGCAGCGGACAGGGGGCCCGGAACTATGGCTACACCTTC. The encoded protein is CASSGQGARNYGYTF.

This clonotype came up once. The chain carries TRBV19 and TRBJ1-2; TRBD1 is a possible D gene (6 bases). Germline CDR1 and CDR2: LNHDA and SQIVND (reference sequence). CDR3 length: 15 amino acids. Between the trimmed V and J ends, which lost 3 bases and 2 bases, there was a span of 13 bases. The CDR3 is CASSMMAGVNYGYTF. The DNA for the CDR3 is TGTGCCAGTAGTATGATGGCAGGGGTGAACTATGGCTACACCTTC. The complete variable domain, with remaining parts taken from reference TRBV19 and TRBJ1-2, reads DGGITQSPKYLFRKEGQNVTLSCEQNLNHDAMYWYRQDPGQGLRLIYYSQIVNDFQKGDIAEGYSVSREKKESFPLTVTSAQKNPTAFYLCASSMMAGVNYGYTFGSGTRLTVV.

There are many counts of this clonotype. The rearrangement uses TRBV10-3 and TRBJ2-7, with 9 bases aligning to TRBD1. The V gene end was trimmed by 3 bases and the J gene end by 7 bases; junction bases not matched to a gene: 10. The germline gives CDR1 ENHRY, CDR2 SYGVKD. The CDR3 consists of 15 residues. The CDR3 bases are TGTGCCATCAGTGACCGGGACAGGGCGTCGGGGGAGCAGTACTTC. Translating it yields CAISDRDRASGEQYF.

A remark on this clonotype: A clone one base away is much larger, so this may be a read error. Given the absence of the conserved phenylalanine or tryptophan at the CDR3 end, a read error is likely. The chain couples TRBV5-6 to TRBJ2-1; 11 bases are shared with TRBD1. The CDR3 extends over 15 amino acids. V was pared by 4 bases and J by 7 bases, with 7 bases of the junction left unmatched. Germline V gene data show CDR1 as SGHDT and CDR2 as YYEEEE. The chain's CDR3 is CASSPGTGGRNEQFL. CDR3 nucleotide sequence: TGTGCCAGCAGCCCCGGGACAGGGGGAAGGAATGAGCAGTTCCTC.

This rearrangement joins TRBV20-1 to TRBJ2-7, with D unclear. V was shortened by 5 bases and J by 0 bases, with 5 bases between the two germline ends. Germline V lookup: CDR1 DFQATT, CDR2 SNEGSKA (reference sequence). The CDR3 sequence is 11 residues long. This CDR3 is CSAPSSYEQYF. In DNA form, the CDR3 reads TGCAGTGCTCCAAGCTCCTACGAGCAGTACTTC.